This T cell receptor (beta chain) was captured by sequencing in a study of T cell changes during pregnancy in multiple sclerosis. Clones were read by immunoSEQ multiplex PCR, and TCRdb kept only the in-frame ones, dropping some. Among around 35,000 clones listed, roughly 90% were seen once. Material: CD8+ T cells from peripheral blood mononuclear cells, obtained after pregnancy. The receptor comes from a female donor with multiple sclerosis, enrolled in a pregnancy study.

The CDR3 nucleotides are TGTGCCAGCAGCAATCCCGGGGGTTCCAGCGGATCACCCCTCCACTTT. Translated: CASSNPGGSSGSPLHF. The chain recombines TRBV7-6 with TRBJ1-6; D possibly corresponds to TRBD1 (5 bases). The CDR3 covers 16 residues. Germline CDR1 SGHVS, CDR2 FNYEAQ. Trimming removed 5 bases from V and 10 bases from J, with 21 bases in between.